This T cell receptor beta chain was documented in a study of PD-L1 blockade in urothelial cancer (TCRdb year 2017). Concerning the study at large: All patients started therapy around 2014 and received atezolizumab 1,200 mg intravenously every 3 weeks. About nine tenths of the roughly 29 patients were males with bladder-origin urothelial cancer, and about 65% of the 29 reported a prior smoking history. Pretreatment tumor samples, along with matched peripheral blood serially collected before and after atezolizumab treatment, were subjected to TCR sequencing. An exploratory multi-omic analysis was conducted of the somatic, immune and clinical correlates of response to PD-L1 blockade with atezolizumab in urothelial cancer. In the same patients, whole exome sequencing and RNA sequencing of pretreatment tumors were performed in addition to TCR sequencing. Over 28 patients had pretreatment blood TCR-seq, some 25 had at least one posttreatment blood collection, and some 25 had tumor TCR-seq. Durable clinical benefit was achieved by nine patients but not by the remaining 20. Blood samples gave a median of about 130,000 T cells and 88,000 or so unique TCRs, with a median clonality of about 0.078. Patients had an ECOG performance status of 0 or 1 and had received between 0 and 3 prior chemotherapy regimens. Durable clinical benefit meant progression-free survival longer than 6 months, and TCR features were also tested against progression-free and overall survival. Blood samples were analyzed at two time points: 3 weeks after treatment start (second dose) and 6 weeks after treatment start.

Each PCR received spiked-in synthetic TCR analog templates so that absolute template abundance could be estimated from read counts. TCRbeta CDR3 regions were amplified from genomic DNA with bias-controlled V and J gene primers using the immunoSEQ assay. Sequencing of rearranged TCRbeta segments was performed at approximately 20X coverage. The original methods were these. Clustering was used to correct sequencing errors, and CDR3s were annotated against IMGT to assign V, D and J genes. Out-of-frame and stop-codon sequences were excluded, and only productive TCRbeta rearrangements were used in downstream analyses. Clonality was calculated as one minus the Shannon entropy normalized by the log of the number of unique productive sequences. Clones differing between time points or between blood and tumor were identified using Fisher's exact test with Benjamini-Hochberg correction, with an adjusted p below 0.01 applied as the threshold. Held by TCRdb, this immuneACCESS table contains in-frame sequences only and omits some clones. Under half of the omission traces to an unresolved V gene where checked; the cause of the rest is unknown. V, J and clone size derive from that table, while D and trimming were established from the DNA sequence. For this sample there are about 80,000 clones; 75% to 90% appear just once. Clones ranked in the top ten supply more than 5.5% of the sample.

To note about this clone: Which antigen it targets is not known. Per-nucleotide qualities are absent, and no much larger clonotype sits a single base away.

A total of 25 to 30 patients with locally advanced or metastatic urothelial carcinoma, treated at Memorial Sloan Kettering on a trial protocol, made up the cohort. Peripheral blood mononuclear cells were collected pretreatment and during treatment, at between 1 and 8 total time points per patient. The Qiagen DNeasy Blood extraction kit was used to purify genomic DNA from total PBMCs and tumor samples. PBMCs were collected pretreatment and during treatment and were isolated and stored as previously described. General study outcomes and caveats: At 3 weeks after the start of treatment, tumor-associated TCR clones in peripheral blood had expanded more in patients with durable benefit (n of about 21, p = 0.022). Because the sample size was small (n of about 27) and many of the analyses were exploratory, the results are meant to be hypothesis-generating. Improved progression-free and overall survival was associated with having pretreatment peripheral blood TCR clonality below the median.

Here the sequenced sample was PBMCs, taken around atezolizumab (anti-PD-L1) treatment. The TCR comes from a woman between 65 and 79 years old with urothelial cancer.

The CDR3 protein is CASSEGGPSDEQFF. At the DNA level, the sequence is TGTGCCAGCAGCGAGGGAGGGCCCTCAGATGAGCAGTTCTTC. Here the chain combines TRBV9 and TRBJ2-1; 7 middle bases align to TRBD2. CDR1 and CDR2 are drawn from the germline V gene: SGDLS, YYNGEE. The CDR3, from cysteine to phenylalanine, totals 14 residues. The only DNA kept is the CDR3, 42 bases in frame from the first base. Ends trimmed: V by 3 bases, J by 8 bases; bases unmatched to a gene: 8.